A selection of T cell receptor beta chains follows, all from one sample in a study of blood T cells in healthy people across ages. TCRdb ran MiXCR on the 5' RACE reads and lists one entry per CDR3 protein. The profile covers 1.5 million to 1.9 million distinct CDR3 sequences, with roughly two fifths appearing a single time and around 4% taken by the ten largest. Sequenced: blood. Source of these receptors: a woman aged 18-29 years in good health. CDR3s include the opening cysteine and the closing phenylalanine or tryptophan. Fields, in order: clone size, J gene, V gene, D gene, CDR3 DNA, CDR3 protein. The D gene is left open where the match is weak. Rows may omit the clone size; those that give it use once, few, many or a size class.

clone size: NA; J gene: TRBJ2-7; V gene: TRBV28; D gene: NA; CDR3 DNA: TGTGCCAGCAGTAATACGGGAGCGGCCAAGGGCGAGCAGTACTTC; CDR3 protein: CASSNTGAAKGEQYF
clone size: NA; J gene: TRBJ2-5; V gene: TRBV25-1; D gene: TRBD1; CDR3 DNA: TGTGCCAGCAGTCGGGGACAGACCTACCGAGAGACCCAGTACTTC; CDR3 protein: CASSRGQTYRETQYF
clone size: NA; J gene: TRBJ2-7; V gene: TRBV20-1; D gene: NA; CDR3 DNA: TGCAGTGCTAGAGATCGGGGGAGCGGCAACGAGCAGTACTTC; CDR3 protein: CSARDRGSGNEQYF
clone size: NA; J gene: TRBJ2-1; V gene: TRBV20-1; D gene: TRBD1; CDR3 DNA: TGCAGTGCTAGAGCGCAGGGGGCCTTCTACAATGAGCAGTTCTTC; CDR3 protein: CSARAQGAFYNEQFF
clone size: many; J gene: TRBJ2-1; V gene: TRBV12-3/TRBV12-4; D gene: NA; CDR3 DNA: TGTGCCAGCAGCCCAGACAGATCTCCCTACAATGAGCAGTTCTTC; CDR3 protein: CASSPDRSPYNEQFF
clone size: NA; J gene: TRBJ1-1; V gene: TRBV4-3; D gene: TRBD1; CDR3 DNA: TGCGCCAGCAGCCCCGTCAGGGGGGACACTGAAGCTTTCTTT; CDR3 protein: CASSPVRGDTEAFF
clone size: few; J gene: TRBJ1-1; V gene: TRBV7-2; D gene: NA; CDR3 DNA: TGTGCCAGCAGCCCAATGGGGGGGGGCTATGACACTGAAGCTTTCTTT; CDR3 protein: CASSPMGGGYDTEAFF
clone size: NA; J gene: TRBJ1-1; V gene: TRBV29-1; D gene: NA; CDR3 DNA: TGCAGCGTTCCTTCGACAGGAGCAACTGAAGCTTTCTTT; CDR3 protein: CSVPSTGATEAFF
clone size: NA; J gene: TRBJ2-1; V gene: TRBV20-1; D gene: NA; CDR3 DNA: TGCAGTGCTAGAGATTTTTTAGTCTACAATGAGCAGTTCTTC; CDR3 protein: CSARDFLVYNEQFF
clone size: few; J gene: TRBJ2-7; V gene: TRBV20-1; D gene: TRBD1; CDR3 DNA: TGCAGTGCTAGGGATGGACAGGGGTTCGGAGCCTACGAGCAGTACTTC; CDR3 protein: CSARDGQGFGAYEQYF
clone size: NA; J gene: TRBJ2-6; V gene: TRBV7-6; D gene: NA; CDR3 DNA: TGTGCCAGCACTACGACTGATGACTCTGGGGCCAACGTCCTGACTTTC; CDR3 protein: CASTTTDDSGANVLTF
clone size: NA; J gene: TRBJ2-7; V gene: TRBV25-1; D gene: NA; CDR3 DNA: TGTGCCAGCAGTCCCGAGGTCGGCTCCTACGAGCAGTACTTC; CDR3 protein: CASSPEVGSYEQYF
clone size: few; J gene: TRBJ2-1; V gene: TRBV20-1; D gene: NA; CDR3 DNA: TGCAGTGCGGTGGGCGGGGCATACAATGAGCAGTTCTTC; CDR3 protein: CSAVGGAYNEQFF
clone size: NA; J gene: TRBJ2-7; V gene: TRBV7-2; D gene: NA; CDR3 DNA: TGTGCCAGCAGCTTAGGGGGGCGAGGACTCCCCCGCGAGCAGTACTTC; CDR3 protein: CASSLGGRGLPREQYF
clone size: many; J gene: TRBJ1-2; V gene: TRBV4-3; D gene: NA; CDR3 DNA: TGCGCCAGCAGCCGCGGGATTTATGGCTACACCTTC; CDR3 protein: CASSRGIYGYTF
clone size: NA; J gene: TRBJ1-4; V gene: TRBV29-1; D gene: NA; CDR3 DNA: TGCAGCGTCAAGGGGTGGGTAGGGTTCGGTGAAAAACTGTTTTTT; CDR3 protein: CSVKGWVGFGEKLFF
clone size: NA; J gene: TRBJ1-4; V gene: TRBV4-2; D gene: NA; CDR3 DNA: TGTGCCAGCAGCCAAGAACAGGGAGGAAATGAAAAACTGTTTTTT; CDR3 protein: CASSQEQGGNEKLFF
clone size: NA; J gene: TRBJ1-1; V gene: TRBV28; D gene: NA; CDR3 DNA: TGTGCCAGCAGTTTATTGAGGGGAGGGGAGAACACTGAAGCTTTCTTT; CDR3 protein: CASSLLRGGENTEAFF
clone size: NA; J gene: TRBJ2-7; V gene: TRBV6-2/TRBV6-3; D gene: TRBD1; CDR3 DNA: TGTGCCAGCAGTTACTCACAGGGGACCGCCTACGAGCAGTACTTC; CDR3 protein: CASSYSQGTAYEQYF
clone size: NA; J gene: TRBJ2-1; V gene: TRBV5-1; D gene: NA; CDR3 DNA: TGCGCCAGCAGCGAGGCGAGGAAAAGCTCCTACAATGAGCAGTTCTTC; CDR3 protein: CASSEARKSSYNEQFF
clone size: few; J gene: TRBJ2-7; V gene: TRBV6-5; D gene: NA; CDR3 DNA: TGTGCCAGCAGTCCTTTTACATCCTACAATGAGCAGTACTTC; CDR3 protein: CASSPFTSYNEQYF
clone size: few; J gene: TRBJ2-3; V gene: TRBV7-2; D gene: TRBD2; CDR3 DNA: TGTGCCAGCAGCTTACGGCTAGCGGGGAGGTCAGATACGCAGTATTTT; CDR3 protein: CASSLRLAGRSDTQYF
clone size: NA; J gene: TRBJ1-2; V gene: TRBV6-5; D gene: NA; CDR3 DNA: TGTGCCAGCAGCAACAGAGGGAGGGTTCGAGGCTACACCTTC; CDR3 protein: CASSNRGRVRGYTF
clone size: once; J gene: TRBJ1-1; V gene: TRBV4-2; D gene: TRBD1; CDR3 DNA: TGTGCCAGCAGCCAGCCACCGGGACAGGGGGGCACTGAAGCTTTCTTT; CDR3 protein: CASSQPPGQGGTEAFF
clone size: NA; J gene: TRBJ1-6; V gene: TRBV30; D gene: TRBD1; CDR3 DNA: TGTGCCTGGGCTGAGGGACAGGGCGATTCACCCCTCCACTTT; CDR3 protein: CAWAEGQGDSPLHF
clone size: NA; J gene: TRBJ1-1; V gene: TRBV29-1; D gene: NA; CDR3 DNA: TGCAGCGTTGATATTAGAGTCACTGAAGCTTTCTTT; CDR3 protein: CSVDIRVTEAFF
clone size: few; J gene: TRBJ2-5; V gene: TRBV18; D gene: NA; CDR3 DNA: TGTGCCAGCTCGCCACAGGGTATGGTAGAGACCCAGTACTTC; CDR3 protein: CASSPQGMVETQYF
clone size: NA; J gene: TRBJ2-3; V gene: TRBV28; D gene: TRBD2; CDR3 DNA: TGTGCCAGCAGTTCGCCGGGACTAGCGGATGTGGTGGATACGCAGTATTTT; CDR3 protein: CASSSPGLADVVDTQYF
clone size: NA; J gene: TRBJ2-2; V gene: TRBV4-2; D gene: NA; CDR3 DNA: TGTGCCAGCAGCAACGGCGGGGAGCTGTTTTTT; CDR3 protein: CASSNGGELFF
clone size: NA; J gene: TRBJ1-5; V gene: TRBV5-1; D gene: TRBD1; CDR3 DNA: TGCGCCAGCAGCCGCCCACAGGGGGCAAGCCAGCCCCAGCATTTT; CDR3 protein: CASSRPQGASQPQHF
clone size: NA; J gene: TRBJ1-1; V gene: TRBV5-8; D gene: NA; CDR3 DNA: TGTGCCAGCAGCCCAACCGGGACAACAAACACTGAAGCTTTCTTT; CDR3 protein: CASSPTGTTNTEAFF
clone size: many; J gene: TRBJ2-1; V gene: TRBV9; D gene: NA; CDR3 DNA: TGTGCCAGCAGCTCGGGATATGAGCAGTTCTTC; CDR3 protein: CASSSGYEQFF
clone size: once; J gene: TRBJ2-1; V gene: TRBV6-5; D gene: NA; CDR3 DNA: TGTGCCAGCAGTCGAGACAGTAGGGGGTTAGGTGAGCAGTTCTTC; CDR3 protein: CASSRDSRGLGEQFF
clone size: NA; J gene: TRBJ1-2; V gene: TRBV4-1; D gene: TRBD1; CDR3 DNA: TGCGCCAGCAGCCAGAGGACAGGGGATGGCTACACCTTC; CDR3 protein: CASSQRTGDGYTF
clone size: few; J gene: TRBJ1-2; V gene: TRBV5-1; D gene: NA; CDR3 DNA: TGCGCCAGCAGCTTACAGGGTCGCTATGGCTACACCTTC; CDR3 protein: CASSLQGRYGYTF
clone size: NA; J gene: TRBJ2-3; V gene: TRBV6-2/TRBV6-3; D gene: NA; CDR3 DNA: TGTGCCAGCAGTGACGGGTATCCAGATACGCAGTATTTT; CDR3 protein: CASSDGYPDTQYF
clone size: few; J gene: TRBJ2-1; V gene: TRBV29-1; D gene: NA; CDR3 DNA: TGCAGCGTTGAAGGGCAACTTGGGTCTAATGAGCAGTTCTTC; CDR3 protein: CSVEGQLGSNEQFF
clone size: NA; J gene: TRBJ2-5; V gene: TRBV9; D gene: NA; CDR3 DNA: TGTGCCAGCAGCCCCCGAGGCCGACAAGAGACCCAGTACTTC; CDR3 protein: CASSPRGRQETQYF
clone size: few; J gene: TRBJ2-3; V gene: TRBV9; D gene: NA; CDR3 DNA: TGTGCCAGCAGCGTAAGAGCAGGGGCTGGTACGCAGTATTTT; CDR3 protein: CASSVRAGAGTQYF
clone size: once; J gene: TRBJ2-7; V gene: TRBV9; D gene: NA; CDR3 DNA: TGTGCCAGCAGCGAAGACATGAACTCCTACGAGCAGTACTTC; CDR3 protein: CASSEDMNSYEQYF
clone size: NA; J gene: TRBJ2-1; V gene: TRBV9; D gene: NA; CDR3 DNA: TGTGCCAGCAGCGTAGCACTAGCTGAGGATGAGCAGATCTTC; CDR3 protein: CASSVALAEDEQIF
clone size: few; J gene: TRBJ2-1; V gene: TRBV4-1; D gene: TRBD2; CDR3 DNA: TGCGCCAGCAGTTCCAGGGCTGTGCTAGCGGGGGACAATGAGCAGTTCTTC; CDR3 protein: CASSSRAVLAGDNEQFF
clone size: many; J gene: TRBJ1-2; V gene: TRBV12-3/TRBV12-4; D gene: TRBD1; CDR3 DNA: TGTGCCAGCAGTTTCGGACAGGGGGAAGGCTACACCTTC; CDR3 protein: CASSFGQGEGYTF
clone size: few; J gene: TRBJ2-1; V gene: TRBV20-1; D gene: NA; CDR3 DNA: TGCAGTGCTAGAGATCTAGCCAGCGGTGAGCAGTTCTTC; CDR3 protein: CSARDLASGEQFF
clone size: NA; J gene: TRBJ2-1; V gene: TRBV29-1; D gene: TRBD2; CDR3 DNA: TGCAGCGCCGGGACTAGGGGCAATGAGCAGTTCTTC; CDR3 protein: CSAGTRGNEQFF
clone size: NA; J gene: TRBJ2-7; V gene: TRBV29-1; D gene: NA; CDR3 DNA: TGCAGCGTTGAAGAAGGGGGCTACGAGCAGTACTTC; CDR3 protein: CSVEEGGYEQYF
clone size: NA; J gene: TRBJ2-1; V gene: TRBV4-2; D gene: TRBD1; CDR3 DNA: TGTGCCAGCAGCCGCACCGGGACAGGGGACCATGAGCAGTTCTTC; CDR3 protein: CASSRTGTGDHEQFF
clone size: NA; J gene: TRBJ1-1; V gene: TRBV10-3; D gene: TRBD1; CDR3 DNA: TGTGCCATCAGTGCTAGCCCCGGGACAGGTAACACTGAAGCTTTCTTT; CDR3 protein: CAISASPGTGNTEAFF
clone size: NA; J gene: TRBJ2-7; V gene: TRBV27; D gene: NA; CDR3 DNA: TGTGCCAGCAGTCCCCGGAGGATGTCCTACGAGCAGTACTTC; CDR3 protein: CASSPRRMSYEQYF
clone size: few; J gene: TRBJ2-1; V gene: TRBV20-1; D gene: TRBD2; CDR3 DNA: TGCAGTGCTAGAGGTGGAGGACTAGCGTGGAGATACAATGAGCAGTTCTTC; CDR3 protein: CSARGGGLAWRYNEQFF
clone size: NA; J gene: TRBJ2-1; V gene: TRBV7-2; D gene: TRBD2; CDR3 DNA: TGTGCCAGCAGCCCCAAAGTGGAGGTAGCGGGTACTAATGAGCAGTTCTTC; CDR3 protein: CASSPKVEVAGTNEQFF
clone size: few; J gene: TRBJ2-7; V gene: TRBV6-8; D gene: NA; CDR3 DNA: TGTGCCAGTCGTCCAGGGGGGAACCTTACCTACGAGCAGTACTTC; CDR3 protein: CASRPGGNLTYEQYF
clone size: NA; J gene: TRBJ2-1; V gene: TRBV20-1; D gene: TRBD1; CDR3 DNA: TGCAGTGCCCGCCCCGGACAGGGCGATTATGAGCAGTTCTTC; CDR3 protein: CSARPGQGDYEQFF
clone size: NA; J gene: TRBJ1-1; V gene: TRBV12-3/TRBV12-4; D gene: NA; CDR3 DNA: TGTGCCAGCAGTCCCCAAGGGGGGCAGGGGTACACTGAAGCTTTCTTT; CDR3 protein: CASSPQGGQGYTEAFF
clone size: many; J gene: TRBJ2-5; V gene: TRBV20-1; D gene: TRBD2; CDR3 DNA: TGCAGTGCTAGCAGCGGGGAATTAACAGAGACCCAGTACTTC; CDR3 protein: CSASSGELTETQYF
clone size: once; J gene: TRBJ2-7; V gene: TRBV29-1; D gene: TRBD2; CDR3 DNA: TGCAGCGTTGAATTGGCTAGCGGGAGCTACAATGAGCAGTACTTC; CDR3 protein: CSVELASGSYNEQYF
clone size: NA; J gene: TRBJ2-3; V gene: TRBV6-1; D gene: TRBD2; CDR3 DNA: TGTACCAGCAGTGGGCAGCGGGGGGGCCCAGATACGCAGTATTTT; CDR3 protein: CTSSGQRGGPDTQYF
clone size: NA; J gene: TRBJ2-5; V gene: TRBV11-2; D gene: TRBD2; CDR3 DNA: TGTGCCGGCAGCTTAGGTTCTCTAGCGGGGGGTCAAGAGACCCGGTACTTC; CDR3 protein: CAGSLGSLAGGQETRYF
clone size: once; J gene: TRBJ2-2; V gene: TRBV29-1; D gene: NA; CDR3 DNA: TGCAGCGTTGGCACCCCTCGGAACACCGGGGAGCTGTTTTTT; CDR3 protein: CSVGTPRNTGELFF
clone size: once; J gene: TRBJ2-1; V gene: TRBV27; D gene: NA; CDR3 DNA: TGTGCCAGCTTGCGGAATGAGCAGTTCTTC; CDR3 protein: CASLRNEQFF